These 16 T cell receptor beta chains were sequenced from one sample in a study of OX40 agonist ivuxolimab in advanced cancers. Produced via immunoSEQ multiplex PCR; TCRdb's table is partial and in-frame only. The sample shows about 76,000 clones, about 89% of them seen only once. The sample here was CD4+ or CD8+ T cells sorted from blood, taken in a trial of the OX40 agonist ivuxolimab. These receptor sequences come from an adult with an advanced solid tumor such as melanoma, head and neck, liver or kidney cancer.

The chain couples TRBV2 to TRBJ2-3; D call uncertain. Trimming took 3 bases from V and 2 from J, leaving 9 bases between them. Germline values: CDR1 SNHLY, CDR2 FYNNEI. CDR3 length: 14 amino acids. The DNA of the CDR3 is TGTGCCAGCAGTGATGGCTATTCCACAGATACGCAGTATTTT. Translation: CASSDGYSTDTQYF.

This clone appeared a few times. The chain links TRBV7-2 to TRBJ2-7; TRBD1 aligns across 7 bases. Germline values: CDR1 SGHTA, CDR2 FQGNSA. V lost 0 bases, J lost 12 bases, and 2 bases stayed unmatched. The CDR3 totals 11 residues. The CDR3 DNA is TGTGCCAGCAGCTTAGCGACAGGGCTGTACTTC. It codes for CASSLATGLYF.

The chain's CDR3 is CASSFGQGHYEQYF. The DNA for the CDR3 is TGTGCCAGCAGCTTCGGACAGGGGCACTACGAGCAGTACTTC. This chain links TRBV11-2 with TRBJ2-7; 9 nucleotides match TRBD1. The CDR3 has 14 residues. In germline, CDR1 is SGHAT, CDR2 FQNNGV. V dropped 3 bases and J dropped 3; count of bases not matched to a gene: 3.

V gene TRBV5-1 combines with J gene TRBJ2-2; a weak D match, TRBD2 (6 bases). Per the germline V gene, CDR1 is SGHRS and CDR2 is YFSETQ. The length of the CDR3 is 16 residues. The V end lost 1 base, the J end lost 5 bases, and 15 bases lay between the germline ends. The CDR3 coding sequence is TGCGCCAGCAGCTTGACGGGGGATGGGAGAACCGGGGAGCTGTTTTTT. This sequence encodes CASSLTGDGRTGELFF.

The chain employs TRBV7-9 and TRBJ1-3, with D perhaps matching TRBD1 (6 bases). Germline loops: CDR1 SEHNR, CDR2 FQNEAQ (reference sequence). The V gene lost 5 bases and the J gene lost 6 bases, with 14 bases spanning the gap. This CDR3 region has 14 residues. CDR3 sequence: CASSNVGASNTIYF. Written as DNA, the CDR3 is TGTGCCAGCAGCAATGTGGGGGCGTCAAACACCATATATTTT.

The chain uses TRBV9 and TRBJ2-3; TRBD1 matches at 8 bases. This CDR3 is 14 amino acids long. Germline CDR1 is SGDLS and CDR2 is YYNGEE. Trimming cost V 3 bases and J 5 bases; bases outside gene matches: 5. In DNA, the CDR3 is TGTGCCAGCAGCGCCAGGGGGCAGGAAGATACGCAGTATTTT. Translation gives CASSARGQEDTQYF.

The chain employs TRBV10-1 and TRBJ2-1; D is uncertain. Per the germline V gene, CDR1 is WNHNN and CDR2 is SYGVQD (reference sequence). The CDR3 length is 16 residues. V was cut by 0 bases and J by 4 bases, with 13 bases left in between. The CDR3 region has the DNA TGCGCCAGCAGTGAGTCAGCAGGATTGAGTTACAATGAGCAGTTCTTC. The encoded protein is CASSESAGLSYNEQFF.

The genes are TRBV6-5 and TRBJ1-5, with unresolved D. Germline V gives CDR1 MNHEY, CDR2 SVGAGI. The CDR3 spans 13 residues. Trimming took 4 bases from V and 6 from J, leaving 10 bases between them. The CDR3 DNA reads TGTGCCAGCAGTTTGAAAGTGACTCAGCCCCAGCATTTT. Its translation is CASSLKVTQPQHF.

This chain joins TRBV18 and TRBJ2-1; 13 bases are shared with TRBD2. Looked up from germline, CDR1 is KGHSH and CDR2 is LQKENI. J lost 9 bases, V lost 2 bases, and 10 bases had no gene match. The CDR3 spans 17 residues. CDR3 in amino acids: CASSPFSTSGRAGEQFF. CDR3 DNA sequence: TGTGCCAGCTCACCATTCTCCACTAGCGGGAGGGCCGGTGAGCAGTTCTTC.

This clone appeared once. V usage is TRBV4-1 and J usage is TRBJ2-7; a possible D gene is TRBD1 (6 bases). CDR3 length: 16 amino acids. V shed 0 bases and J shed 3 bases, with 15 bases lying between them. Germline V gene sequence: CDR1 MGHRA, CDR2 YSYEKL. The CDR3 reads CASSQDRAGANYEQYF. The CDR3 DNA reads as TGCGCCAGCAGCCAAGATAGGGCAGGGGCAAACTACGAGCAGTACTTC.

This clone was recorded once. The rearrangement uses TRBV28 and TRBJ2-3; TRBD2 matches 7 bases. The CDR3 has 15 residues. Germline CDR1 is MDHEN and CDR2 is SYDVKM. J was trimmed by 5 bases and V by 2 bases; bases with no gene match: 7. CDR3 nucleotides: TGTGCCAGCAGTTTAATCGCAGGGAGGGGAGATACGCAGTATTTT. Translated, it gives CASSLIAGRGDTQYF.

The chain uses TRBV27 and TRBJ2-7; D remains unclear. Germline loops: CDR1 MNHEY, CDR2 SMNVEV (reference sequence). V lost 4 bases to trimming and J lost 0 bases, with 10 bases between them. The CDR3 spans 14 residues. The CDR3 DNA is TGTGCCAGCAGTTGGGGTAGGAGCTCCTACGAGCAGTACTTC. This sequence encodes CASSWGRSSYEQYF.

CDR3 sequence: CASSAAGRLSGTDTQYF. For the CDR3, the DNA is TGTGCCAGCAGCGCCGCGGGGAGATTATCTGGCACAGATACGCAGTATTTT. This sequence joins TRBV7-2 and TRBJ2-3, with D tentatively TRBD2 (6 bases). Per the germline V gene, CDR1 is SGHTA and CDR2 is FQGNSA. Between the trimmed V and J ends, which lost 5 bases and 1 base, there was a span of 19 bases. The length of the CDR3 is 17 residues.

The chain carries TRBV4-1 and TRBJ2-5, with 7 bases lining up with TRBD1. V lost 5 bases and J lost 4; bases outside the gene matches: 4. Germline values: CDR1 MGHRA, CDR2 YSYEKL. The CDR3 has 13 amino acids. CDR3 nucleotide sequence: TGCGCCAGCAGCTGGGACAGAGGAGAGACCCAGTACTTC. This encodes CASSWDRGETQYF.

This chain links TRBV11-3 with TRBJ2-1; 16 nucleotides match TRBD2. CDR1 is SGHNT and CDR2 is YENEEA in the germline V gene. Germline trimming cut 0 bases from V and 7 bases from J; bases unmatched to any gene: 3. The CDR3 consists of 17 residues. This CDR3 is CASSLEGLAGGLNEQFF. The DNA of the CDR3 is TGTGCCAGCAGCTTAGAGGGACTAGCGGGAGGGCTGAATGAGCAGTTCTTC.

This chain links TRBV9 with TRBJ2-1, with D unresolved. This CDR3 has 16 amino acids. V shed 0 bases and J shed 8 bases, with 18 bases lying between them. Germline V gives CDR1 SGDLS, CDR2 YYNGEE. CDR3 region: CASSVGFVTSSDEQFF. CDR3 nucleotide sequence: TGTGCCAGCAGCGTAGGTTTCGTGACAAGCAGCGATGAGCAGTTCTTC.